The clone carrying this T cell receptor beta chain was picked up one time. Trimming took 6 bases from V and 6 from J; bases not matched to a gene: 4. The CDR3 spans 13 residues. CDR1 is PRHDT, CDR2 FYEKMQ, per germline (reference sequence). The entry originates in a study of blood T cell repertoires in COVID-19. Whole-study context: Researchers got acute and convalescent COVID-19 samples from the United States, Italy and Spain. Sources were T cells, B-cell-depleted T cells, or PBMCs; the material itself was cDNA or gDNA.

In the authors' methods: Amplifying reference gene primers gave estimates of nucleated cell counts. The protocol was immunoSEQ multiplex PCR, while the TCRdb copy is restricted to in-frame clones and leaves out a portion. V, J and clone size are those of that table, while D and trimming were read from the DNA. The sample lists around 150,000 clones, about nine tenths seen once, with over 9.5% in the top ten. This TCR was recovered from a man between 45 and 60 years old with active or convalescent COVID-19. V and J are TRBV13 and TRBJ1-4; TRBD1 aligns across 7 bases. What was sequenced was peripheral blood. The CDR3 here is CASSGTAYEKLFF. Written as DNA, the CDR3 is TGTGCCAGCAGTGGGACAGCGTATGAAAAACTGTTTTTT.